The clone carrying this TCR beta chain was seen ten or more times. Its antigen is as yet unknown. UMIs and a universal primer site were added when TCR cDNA was made by 5'RACE template switching. In TCRdb, the 5' RACE reads were re-called with MiXCR into one record per CDR3 protein. The table has under 350,000 distinct CDR3 sequences, about 4% seen once; the top ten hold around 23%. The data were taken from a study of T cells after yellow fever vaccination. Study-level information: Preparation of the low-cell-number fractions used SMART-Seq v4 Ultra Low Input. Broader study findings: A faster peak, day 5 versus 15, was reached by the weaker secondary response.

The germline V gene has CDR1 ENHRY and CDR2 SYGVKD. V was clipped by 7 bases and J by 0 bases, with 12 bases between them. This CDR3 region has 14 residues. This chain links TRBV10-3 with TRBJ1-2; TRBD1 might be the D (5 bases). This clonotype was obtained from a man younger than 30 who received the YFV17D yellow fever vaccine. The source was PBMCs, collected 5 days after the yellow fever booster vaccination. CDR3 DNA: TGTGCCATCAAAAACGGGGGAGCTAACTATGGCTACACCTTC. Its protein is CAIKNGGANYGYTF.